Sequencing of this T cell receptor beta chain was carried out in a study of CD8+CD57+ T cells in acquired aplastic anemia. Study-wide results and limits: Patients were compared with controls for CD8+ Simpson's diversity, and no significant difference emerged.

A note on this clonotype: The target antigen is unknown.

Germline CDR1 LNHDA, CDR2 SQIVND (reference sequence). Trimming at V came to 6 bases and at J to 0 bases, leaving 10 bases not matched to a gene. The CDR3 totals 17 residues. Individuals selected for sequencing had exhibited CD8+CD57+ cell expansion on flow cytometry. For CDR3 and TCR beta VDJ profiling, genomic DNA was the template used. TCRdb redid the calling of the reads with MiXCR, one entry per CDR3 protein. The sample has about 470,000 distinct CDR3 sequences, less than 35% seen once. What was sequenced was sorted CD4+, CD8+, or CD8+CD57+ T cells (not recorded which) from PBMCs. This chain joins TRBV19 and TRBJ2-1; 8 nucleotides match TRBD2. The sequence came from a human donor with aplastic anemia. Here the CDR3 DNA reads TGTGCCAGTAGCAGCTATAGGGGGACTAGCTCCTACAATGAGCAGTTCTTC. Amino acid sequence: CASSSYRGTSSYNEQFF.